The 23 T cell receptor beta chains in this list originate from one sample, sequenced in a study of CD4+ T cells in melanoma. Libraries were prepared by immunoSEQ multiplex PCR; TCRdb keeps only in-frame clonotypes and omits some of them. The data hold around 130,000 clones, with nearly 95% observed a single time. These receptors were obtained from a human donor with melanoma.

The genes are TRBV7-9 and TRBJ2-3; D remains unclear. The germline V and J ends were trimmed by 4 bases and 6 bases, with 14 bases remaining between them. The CDR3 extends over 14 amino acids. CDR1 is SEHNR and CDR2 is FQNEAQ in the germline V gene (reference sequence). The chain's CDR3 is CASSYGRGTDTQYF. DNA of the CDR3: TGTGCCAGCAGCTACGGCCGAGGTACGGATACGCAGTATTTT.

The chain is built from TRBV2 and TRBJ1-1; a weak D match, TRBD1 (6 bases). Trimming took off 7 bases at V and 6 bases at J, with 24 bases between the two ends. The length of the CDR3 is 16 residues. CDR1 is SNHLY and CDR2 is FYNNEI in the germline V gene. CDR3 region: CASTRVARGYDAEAFF. The CDR3 nucleotides read TGTGCCAGCACCCGGGTGGCCAGGGGCTATGATGCTGAAGCTTTCTTT.

The J gene is TRBJ2-3, the V gene TRBV6-5; TRBD2 is a possible D gene (5 bases). CDR1 and CDR2 from the germline V gene are MNHEY and SVGAGI. V was trimmed by 6 bases and J by 2 bases, leaving 12 bases between them. The CDR3 length is 14 residues. The CDR3 here is CASSPGLYTDTQYF. CDR3 in DNA: TGTGCCAGCAGCCCAGGACTGTACACAGATACGCAGTATTTT.

J is TRBJ1-1 and V is TRBV5-1, with D possibly being TRBD1 (6 bases). Trimming took 3 bases from V and 3 from J, leaving 12 bases between them. Germline V gene lookup returns CDR1 SGHRS and CDR2 YFSETQ. The CDR3 length is 14 residues. CDR3 loop: CASSWDTGDTEAFF. As DNA, the CDR3 is TGCGCCAGCAGCTGGGACACCGGAGACACTGAAGCTTTCTTT. Full variable domain (outside the CDR3, taken from reference TRBV5-1 and TRBJ1-1): KAGVTQTPRYLIKTRGQQVTLSCSPISGHRSVSWYQQTPGQGLQFLFEYFSETQRNKGNFPGRFSGRQFSNSRSEMNVSTLELGDSALYLCASSWDTGDTEAFFGQGTRLTVV.

The chain is built from TRBV18 and TRBJ2-2; TRBD1 agrees at 10 bases. The CDR3 totals 16 residues. Trimming at V came to 1 base and at J to 5 bases, leaving 4 bases not matched to a gene. From germline, CDR1 is KGHSH and CDR2 LQKENI. The CDR3 region is CASSPQTGGPTGELFF. The CDR3 DNA is TGTGCCAGCTCACCACAGACAGGGGGCCCAACCGGGGAGCTGTTTTTT.

About this clone: Sequence at one end of the junction differs from germline and may be a read error. V is TRBV2 and J is TRBJ2-5, with 9 bases that match TRBD2. Germline V CDR1 and CDR2: SNHLY, FYNNEI. The CDR3 totals 15 residues. CDR3 sequence: CASSQAGGPQETQYF. CDR3 in DNA: TGTGCCAGCAGTCAAGCGGGGGGCCCGCAAGAGACCCAGTACTTC.

The J gene is TRBJ2-5, the V gene TRBV5-8; 16 bases line up with TRBD2. This CDR3 is built from 18 residues. The germline gives CDR1 SGHTS, CDR2 YDEGEE. V lost 4 bases and J lost 3; bases outside the gene matches: 9. The CDR3 DNA reads as TGTGCCAGCAGCCCCGGGACTAGCGGGGGGGCTGGTGAAGAGACCCAGTACTTC. Residues: CASSPGTSGGAGEETQYF.

The chain is built from TRBV29-1 and TRBJ1-1; D gene unclear. The CDR3 has 12 amino acids. Trimming cost V 4 bases and J 8 bases, with 14 bases left between them. Germline V lookup: CDR1 SQVTM, CDR2 ANQGSEA. CDR3 loop: CSVGIGKDEAFF. Here the CDR3 DNA reads TGCAGCGTTGGGATAGGAAAGGACGAAGCTTTCTTT.

This chain links TRBV5-1 with TRBJ2-3; D is perhaps TRBD2 (6 bases). The CDR3 spans 14 residues. Germline CDR1 is SGHRS and CDR2 is YFSETQ. With 7 bases removed from V and 0 bases from J, the gap between germline ends came to 12 bases. DNA of the CDR3: TGCGCCAGCCGGGACTTCTATAGCACAGATACGCAGTATTTT. The encoded protein is CASRDFYSTDTQYF. Drawing the rest from reference TRBV5-1 and TRBJ2-3, the complete variable domain is KAGVTQTPRYLIKTRGQQVTLSCSPISGHRSVSWYQQTPGQGLQFLFEYFSETQRNKGNFPGRFSGRQFSNSRSEMNVSTLELGDSALYLCASRDFYSTDTQYFGPGTRLTVL.

The chain links TRBV9 to TRBJ1-4, with TRBD1 matching 7 bases. J lost 8 bases, V lost 3 bases, and 10 bases had no gene match. Per the germline V gene, CDR1 is SGDLS and CDR2 is YYNGEE. This CDR3 has 15 residues. The CDR3 DNA follows: TGTGCCAGCAGCGCCGGAGGGGGCAACGCGGAAAAACTGTTTTTT. Translating gives CASSAGGGNAEKLFF.

The chain joins TRBV5-6 to TRBJ1-4; weak D call: TRBD1 (6 bases). Germline V gives CDR1 SGHDT, CDR2 YYEEEE. V dropped 1 base and J dropped 6 bases, with 13 bases sitting between them. This CDR3 is built from 15 residues. The CDR3 loop is CASSLRGAGDEKLFF. The CDR3, as DNA: TGTGCCAGCAGCTTGAGAGGGGCAGGGGATGAAAAACTGTTTTTT. The whole variable domain, remainder taken from reference TRBV5-6 and TRBJ1-4, is DAGVTQSPTHLIKTRGQQVTLRCSPKSGHDTVSWYQQALGQGPQFIFQYYEEEERQRGNFPDRFSGHQFPNYSSELNVNALLLGDSALYLCASSLRGAGDEKLFFGSGTQLSVL.

The J gene is TRBJ1-3, the V gene TRBV7-9; no clear D gene. V lost 5 bases, J lost 4 bases, and 6 bases lay in between. This CDR3 region has 12 residues. Germline CDR1 and CDR2: SEHNR and FQNEAQ (reference sequence). CDR3 amino acids: CASSPSGNTIYF. For the CDR3, the DNA is TGTGCCAGCAGCCCGTCGGGAAACACCATATATTTT.

This chain connects TRBV7-9 to TRBJ1-2, with D possibly being TRBD1 (6 bases). This CDR3 has 14 residues. The V and J ends lost 4 bases and 3 bases respectively, with 12 bases between them. Germline loops: CDR1 SEHNR, CDR2 FQNEAQ (reference sequence). CDR3 residues: CASSSRDTDYGYTF. CDR3 in DNA: TGTGCCAGCAGCTCCCGGGACACCGACTATGGCTACACCTTC.

The chain has TRBV6-1 and TRBJ2-7; TRBD2 matches at 9 bases. V lost 6 bases and J lost 3; bases outside the gene matches: 9. Germline CDR1 and CDR2: MNHNS and SASEGT. CDR3 length: 15 residues. The DNA of the CDR3 is TGTGCCAGCAGCGTTGAAGCGGGGGGAAACTACGAGCAGTACTTC. This encodes CASSVEAGGNYEQYF.

The chain has TRBV7-9 and TRBJ1-6, with D unresolved. Trimming stripped 6 bases from V and 0 bases from J, with 9 bases between. The CDR3 length is 15 residues. Germline V gene lookup returns CDR1 SEHNR and CDR2 FQNEAQ (reference sequence). CDR3 coding DNA: TGTGCCAGCAGTCTAGGGAGCTCCTATAATTCACCCCTCCACTTT. It translates to CASSLGSSYNSPLHF. The full variable domain, in which reference TRBV7-9 and TRBJ1-6 provide the parts outside the CDR3, is DTGVSQNPRHKITKRGQNVTFRCDPISEHNRLYWYRQTLGQGPEFLTYFQNEAQLEKSRLLSDRFSAERPKGSFSTLEIQRTEQGDSAMYLCASSLGSSYNSPLHFGNGTRLTVT.

The V gene is TRBV11-1, the J gene TRBJ2-7, with 7 bases identical to TRBD2. The germline gives CDR1 SGHAT, CDR2 FQDESV (reference sequence). With V trimmed by 0 bases and J by 0 bases, 2 bases remained unmatched. CDR3 length equals 15 residues. CDR3 in amino acids: CASSLAGGGSYEQYF. CDR3 nucleotide sequence: TGTGCCAGCAGCTTAGCGGGCGGGGGCTCCTACGAGCAGTACTTC.

The V and J genes are TRBV6-1 and TRBJ2-1, with D unclear. Germline V gives CDR1 MNHNS, CDR2 SASEGT. Trimming stripped 4 bases from V and 7 bases from J, with 11 bases between. This CDR3 contains 13 residues. The CDR3 loop is CASSGRTWNEQFF. Written as DNA, the CDR3 is TGTGCCAGCAGTGGGAGAACATGGAATGAGCAGTTCTTC.

The CDR3 loop reads CASSPVAGRSAGANVLTF. DNA of the CDR3: TGTGCCAGCTCACCAGTGGCGGGCCGTTCGGCCGGGGCCAACGTCCTGACTTTC. The chain carries TRBV18 and TRBJ2-6; tentative D call: TRBD2 (5 bases). The CDR3 is 18 amino acids. Trimming removed 2 bases from V and 4 bases from J, with 18 bases in between. From germline, CDR1 is KGHSH and CDR2 LQKENI.

The chain links TRBV4-1 to TRBJ1-4; TRBD1 matches 7 bases. Germline CDR1 MGHRA, CDR2 YSYEKL. V was clipped by 0 bases and J by 6 bases; unmatched bases: 7. This CDR3 has 16 amino acids. The CDR3 spells CASSQDGDSWDEKLFF. The CDR3 DNA follows: TGCGCCAGCAGCCAAGACGGGGACAGTTGGGATGAAAAACTGTTTTTT.

About this clone: Other DNA variants within this sample encode the same CDR3. This chain links TRBV6-5 with TRBJ1-3; a weak D match, TRBD1 (5 bases). The CDR3 consists of 14 residues. Germline CDR1 MNHEY, CDR2 SVGAGI. Trimming shortened V by 5 bases and J by 1 base, and 9 bases separated the two germline ends. The CDR3 DNA follows: TGTGCCAGCAGTCCGCAGGGTTCTGGAAACACCATATATTTT. Translation: CASSPQGSGNTIYF.

Only one count was recorded for this clone. V and J are TRBV7-9 and TRBJ2-1, with D possibly matching TRBD1 (5 bases). V dropped 2 bases and J dropped 5 bases, with 22 bases sitting between them. Germline V gene sequence: CDR1 SEHNR, CDR2 FQNEAQ (reference sequence). The CDR3 covers 18 residues. CDR3 sequence reads: CASSLPPWTPGNHNEQFF. The CDR3 DNA reads as TGTGCCAGCAGCTTACCCCCTTGGACCCCAGGGAACCACAATGAGCAGTTCTTC.

This clone is a singleton in its sample. The chain links TRBV15 to TRBJ2-6; the D gene is possibly TRBD2 (6 bases). CDR1 and CDR2 from the germline V gene are LNHNV and YYDKDF (reference sequence). This CDR3 comprises 15 residues. Trimming pared 3 bases from V and 0 bases from J, leaving 6 bases between. The CDR3 region has the DNA TGTGCCACCAGCAGGGACTACTCTGGGGCCAACGTCCTGACTTTC. This gives the protein CATSRDYSGANVLTF.

The chain has TRBV29-1 and TRBJ2-5; 7 bases align to TRBD1. The trim removed 1 base at V and 4 bases at J, leaving 6 bases unmatched. This CDR3 is built from 14 residues. CDR1 is SQVTM, CDR2 ANQGSEA, per germline. The CDR3 nucleotides read TGCAGCGTTGAAGCCCGTGACAGGGTAGAGACCCAGTACTTC. This gives the protein CSVEARDRVETQYF.